This T cell receptor beta chain was profiled in a study of cytomegalovirus exposure and HLA in healthy donors. Study summary: Sequencing of about 179 million T cells in an earlier analysis found 90 million to 120 million unique TCR beta sequences. Overall study results and limits: Most TCR sequences were uncommon, yet certain public TCRs appeared in many donors. The study put some 150 TCR beta chains on its list as cytomegalovirus-associated. High specificity and sensitivity for cytomegalovirus status were reported for the classifier.

A word on this clone: Its antigen is still unknown.

Trimming took 4 bases from V and 0 from J, leaving 17 bases between them. CDR3 length: 17 amino acids. Germline CDR1 reads SGDLS; CDR2 reads YYNGEE. This PCR relied on a set of 60 Vbeta primers and 13 Jbeta primers. TCRdb's table, derived via immunoSEQ multiplex PCR, lists solely in-frame clones and lacks some. The sample has about 160,000 clones; 60% to 80% are singletons. This chain joins TRBV9 and TRBJ1-3, with a weak D call TRBD1 (5 bases). The sample comprised PBMCs. The receptor was isolated from a man between 18 and 29 years old in good health and CMV-seropositive. CDR3 amino acids: CASSPIGTGDSGNTIYF. Written as DNA, the CDR3 is TGTGCCAGCAGCCCAATAGGTACAGGAGACTCTGGAAACACCATATATTTT. Combining the CDR3 with reference TRBV9 and TRBJ1-3 gives the whole variable domain DSGVTQTPKHLITATGQRVTLRCSPRSGDLSVYWYQQSLDQGLQFLIQYYNGEERAKGNILERFSAQQFPDLHSELNLSSLELGDSALYFCASSPIGTGDSGNTIYFGEGSWLTVV.